This TCR beta chain was captured by sequencing in a study of blood T cells in healthy people across ages. The J segment lost 3 bases and the V segment lost 7 bases, leaving 3 bases of the junction unmatched. The CDR3 runs 12 residues. Germline CDR1 SNHLY, CDR2 FYNNEI. Next came a second PCR, run for 7 to 11 cycles, which used a sample-barcoded 5' primer along with a J-beta primer mix. TCRdb re-derived calls from the 5' RACE reads in MiXCR, one entry per CDR3 protein. The sample contains roughly 1,000,000 distinct CDR3 sequences, about 23% of which appear only once. This clonotype was detected only a few times. The same sample was also used in a study of T cells of mothers and their children. This second report adds: The donors comprised roughly 6 children and their three healthy Caucasian mothers. At a rate of 1.5 ug per 15 ul, cDNA synthesis received all of the extracted RNA.

The receptor's source is a girl aged 2-10 years in good health. Sequencing input: blood. V gene TRBV2 combines with J gene TRBJ2-7; 7 bases align to TRBD2. CDR3 sequence reads: CASTGEGYEQYF. Written as DNA, the CDR3 is TGTGCCAGCACCGGGGAGGGCTACGAGCAGTACTTC. The full variable domain, with the rest looked up from reference TRBV2 and TRBJ2-7, is EPEVTQTPSHQVTQMGQEVILRCVPISNHLYFYWYRQILGQKVEFLVSFYNNEISEKSEIFDDQFSVERPDGSNFTLKIRSTKLEDSAMYFCASTGEGYEQYFGPGTRLTVT.